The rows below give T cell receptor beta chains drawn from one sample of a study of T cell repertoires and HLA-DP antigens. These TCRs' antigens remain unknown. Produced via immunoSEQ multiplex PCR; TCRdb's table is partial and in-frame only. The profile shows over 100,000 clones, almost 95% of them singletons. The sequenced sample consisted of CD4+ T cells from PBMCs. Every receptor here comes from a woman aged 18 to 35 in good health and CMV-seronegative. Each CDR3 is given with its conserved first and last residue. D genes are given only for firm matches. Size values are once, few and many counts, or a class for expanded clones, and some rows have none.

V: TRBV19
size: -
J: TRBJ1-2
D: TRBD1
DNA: TGTGCCAGTAGTCCCACCGACAGGGGCTACTATGGCTACACCTTC
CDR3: CASSPTDRGYYGYTF

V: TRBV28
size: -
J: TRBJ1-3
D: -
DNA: TGTGCCAGCAGTTTCTGGAGGGGGGCCTCTGGAAACACCATATATTTT
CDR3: CASSFWRGASGNTIYF

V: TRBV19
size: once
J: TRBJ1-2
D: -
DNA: TGTGCCAGTAGTATAGGCAGTTCTAACTATGGCTACACCTTC
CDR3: CASSIGSSNYGYTF

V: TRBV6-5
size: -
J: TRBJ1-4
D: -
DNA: TGTGCCAGCAGCCGTACTAATGAAAAACTGTTTTTT
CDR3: CASSRTNEKLFF

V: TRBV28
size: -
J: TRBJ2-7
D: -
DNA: TGTGCCAGCGGCCATTCGGGGCAGTACGAGCAGTACTTC
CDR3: CASGHSGQYEQYF

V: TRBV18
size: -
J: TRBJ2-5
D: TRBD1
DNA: TGTGCCAGCTCACCGGGACAGAGGGAGACCCAGTACTTC
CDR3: CASSPGQRETQYF

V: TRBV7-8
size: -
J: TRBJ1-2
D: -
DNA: TGTGCCAGCAGCTCCGGCTGGGGGGACTATGGCTACACCTTC
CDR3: CASSSGWGDYGYTF

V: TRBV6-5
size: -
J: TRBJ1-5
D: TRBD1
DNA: TGTGCCAGCAGTGCCTCGGACAGGGCTAATCAGCCCCAGCATTTT
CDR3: CASSASDRANQPQHF

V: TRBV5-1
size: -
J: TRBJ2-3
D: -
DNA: TGCGCCAGCAGGGCCTCCACAGATACGCAGTATTTT
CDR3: CASRASTDTQYF

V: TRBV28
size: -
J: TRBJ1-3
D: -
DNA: TGTGCCAGCAGCACCGGGGGACACGATGTAGACACCATATATTTT
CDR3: CASSTGGHDVDTIYF

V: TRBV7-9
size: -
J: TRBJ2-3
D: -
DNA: TGTGCCAGCAGCTTTCCCAGGCAGGGCGCAGATACGCAGTATTTT
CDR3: CASSFPRQGADTQYF

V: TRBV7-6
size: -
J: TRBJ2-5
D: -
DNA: TGTGCCAGCAGCTCGTCCCGGGGGTACCAAGAGACCCAGTACTTC
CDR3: CASSSSRGYQETQYF

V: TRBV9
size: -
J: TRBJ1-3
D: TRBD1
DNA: TGTGCCAGCAGCGCACAAGCAGGGGGCTCTGGAAACACCATATATTTT
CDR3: CASSAQAGGSGNTIYF

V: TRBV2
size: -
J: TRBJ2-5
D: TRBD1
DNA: TGTGCCAGCAGGGGGGGACAGGGTAACTATGGGACCCAGTACTTC
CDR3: CASRGGQGNYGTQYF

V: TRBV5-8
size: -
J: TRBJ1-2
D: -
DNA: TGTGCCAGCAGCTTCGGCAGGCTCTATGGCTACACCTTC
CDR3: CASSFGRLYGYTF

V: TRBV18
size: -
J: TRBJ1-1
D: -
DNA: TGTGCCAGCTCAGCCCCGGGTAGGGAGGAGAGGGAAGCTTTCTTT
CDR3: CASSAPGREEREAFF

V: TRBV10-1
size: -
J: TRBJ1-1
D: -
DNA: TGCGCCAGCAGTGATACCCAAACTTACACTGAAGCTTTCTTT
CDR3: CASSDTQTYTEAFF

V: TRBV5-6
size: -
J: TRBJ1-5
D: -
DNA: TGTGCCAGCAGTTATACAGGGACTAGCAATCAGCCCCAGCATTTT
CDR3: CASSYTGTSNQPQHF

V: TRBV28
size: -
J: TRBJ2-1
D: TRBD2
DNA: TGTGCCAGCAGATCGTCAGGACTAGCGTTAAGGGATGAGCAGTTCTTC
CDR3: CASRSSGLALRDEQFF

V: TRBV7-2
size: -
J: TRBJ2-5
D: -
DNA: TGTGCCAGCAGCCAGGGCGGGGTTCCGGAGACCCAGTACTTC
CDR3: CASSQGGVPETQYF

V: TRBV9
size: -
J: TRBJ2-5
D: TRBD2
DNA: TGTGCCAGCAGCGTTGGGACTAGCGGGAAGGCGGTACAAGAGACCCAGTACTTC
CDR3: CASSVGTSGKAVQETQYF

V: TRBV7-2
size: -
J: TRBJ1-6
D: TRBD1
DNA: TGTGCCAGCACCCCAGGGGGCTCTTATAATTCACCCCTCCACTTT
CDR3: CASTPGGSYNSPLHF

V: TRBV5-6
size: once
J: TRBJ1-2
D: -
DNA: TGTGCCAGCAGCCTCCCCCGCACTAACTATGGCTACACCTTC
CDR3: CASSLPRTNYGYTF

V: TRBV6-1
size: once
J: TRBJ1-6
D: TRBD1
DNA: TGTGCCAGCAGTGACGGACAGGGTTCTAATTCACCCCTCCACTTT
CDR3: CASSDGQGSNSPLHF

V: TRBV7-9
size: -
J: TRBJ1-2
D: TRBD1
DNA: TGTGCCAGCAGCTCGCCCGGGACAGGGGCTAACCCCTATGGCTACACCTTC
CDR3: CASSSPGTGANPYGYTF

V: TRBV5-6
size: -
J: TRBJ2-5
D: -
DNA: TGTGCCAGCAGCTTCAGGGCAGTGGGAGAGACCCAGTACTTC
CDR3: CASSFRAVGETQYF

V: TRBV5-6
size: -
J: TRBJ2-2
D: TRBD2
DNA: TGTGCCAGCAGCCTCGGACTAGCGGCGAACACCGGGGAGCTGTTTTTT
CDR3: CASSLGLAANTGELFF

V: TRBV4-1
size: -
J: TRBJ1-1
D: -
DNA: TGCGCCAGCAGCCAAGATCGGTGGGTGTCGAACACTGAAGCTTTCTTT
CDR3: CASSQDRWVSNTEAFF

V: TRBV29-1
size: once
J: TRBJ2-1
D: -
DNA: TGCAGCGTAAGACGGGGGTCCTACAATGAGCAGTTCTTC
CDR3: CSVRRGSYNEQFF

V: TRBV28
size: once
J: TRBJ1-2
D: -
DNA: TGTGCCAGCAGTAAAGCCCCACAGGCCTATGGCTACACCTTC
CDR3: CASSKAPQAYGYTF

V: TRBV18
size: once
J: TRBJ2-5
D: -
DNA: TGTGCCAGCTCACCGGCTCCCAGACAAGAGACCCAGTACTTC
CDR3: CASSPAPRQETQYF

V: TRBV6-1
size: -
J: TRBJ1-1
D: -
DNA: TGTGCCAGCAGTGAAAACCAACAGGGTTTGAACACTGAAGCTTTCTTT
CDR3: CASSENQQGLNTEAFF

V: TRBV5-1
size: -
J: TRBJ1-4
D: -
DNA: TGCGCCAGCAGCCTGATTCCGGACAGACTCAATGAAAAACTGTTTTTT
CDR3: CASSLIPDRLNEKLFF

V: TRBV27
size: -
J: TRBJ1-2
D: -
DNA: TGTGCCAGCAGCGACCCGGGACACTTCTATGGCTACACCTTC
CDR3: CASSDPGHFYGYTF